These 19 T cell receptor beta chains came from one sample sequenced in a study of blood T cells in healthy people across ages. Sample-barcoded 5' priming and a J-beta primer mix drove a second PCR of about 6 to 11 cycles. Via MiXCR, TCRdb re-called the 5' RACE reads, giving one row per CDR3 protein. Of around 1,000,000 distinct CDR3 sequences detected, under 30% appear once; the ten largest clones hold approximately 0.79%. These sequences were also reported in another study, on T cells of mothers and their children.

Sequencing input: blood. These receptors were obtained from a girl aged 2-9 years in good health.

A few counts support this clonotype. The chain has TRBV11-2 and TRBJ2-3, with D possibly being TRBD2 (5 bases). The germline gives CDR1 SGHAT, CDR2 FQNNGV. Trimming pared 6 bases from V and 5 bases from J, leaving 15 bases between. This CDR3 is 14 amino acids long. CDR3 residues: CASRPTGTRDTQYF. The CDR3 DNA reads TGTGCCAGCAGACCAACGGGAACGCGAGATACGCAGTATTTT.

A few counts support this clonotype. This sequence joins TRBV29-1 and TRBJ1-1; 7 bases are a match to TRBD1. The V gene's germline CDR1 is SQVTM and CDR2 ANQGSEA. CDR3 length: 12 residues. The trim removed 7 bases at V and 3 bases at J, leaving 5 bases unmatched. In DNA form, the CDR3 reads TGCAGCGCTATACAGGGGTACACTGAAGCTTTCTTT. Its translation is CSAIQGYTEAFF.

The J gene is TRBJ2-5, the V gene TRBV6-1; D is ambiguous. Trimming stripped 6 bases from V and 1 base from J, with 15 bases between. The germline V gene encodes CDR1 MNHNS and CDR2 SASEGT. The CDR3 consists of 15 residues. CDR3 sequence: CASSRPRHRQETQYF. CDR3 sequence (DNA): TGTGCCAGCAGCCGACCTCGACATCGCCAAGAGACCCAGTACTTC.

This clonotype was detected many times. V is TRBV12-3 or TRBV12-4 and J is TRBJ2-5; the D gene is possibly TRBD2 (6 bases). Gene TRBJ2-7 matches the end of the DNA better, so the J call may be wrong. The CDR3 sequence is 14 residues long. Here the CDR3 reads CASSFGGVGYEQYF. CDR3 sequence (DNA): TGTGCCAGCAGTTTTGGCGGGGTAGGCTACGAGCAGTACTTC.

J is TRBJ2-5 and V is TRBV6-6; tentative D call: TRBD1 (6 bases). CDR1 is MNHNY, CDR2 SVGAGI, per germline (reference sequence). The V and J ends lost 7 bases and 5 bases respectively, with 20 bases between them. This CDR3 has 15 amino acids. CDR3 region: CASINRVVGRETQYF. The CDR3 DNA reads as TGTGCCAGCATCAACAGGGTTGTCGGGCGGGAGACCCAGTACTTC.

The chain recombines TRBV6-6 with TRBJ2-5, with D unresolved. CDR3 length equals 12 residues. Trimming shortened V by 2 bases and J by 3 bases, and 4 bases separated the two germline ends. Germline CDR1 and CDR2: MNHNY and SVGAGI (reference sequence). CDR3 nucleotide sequence: TGTGCCAGCAGTTACGCTAAAGAGACCCAGTACTTC. Translated: CASSYAKETQYF.

CDR3 amino acids: CASSYPPTGVEQYF. CDR3 in DNA: TGTGCCAGCTCCTATCCCCCTACAGGTGTAGAGCAGTACTTC. The chain is built from TRBV9 and TRBJ2-7; TRBD1 might be the D (5 bases). CDR1 SGDLS and CDR2 YYNGEE come from the germline V gene. The CDR3 has 14 residues. V lost 7 bases, J lost 7 bases, and 21 bases lay in between. Full variable domain (rest looked up from reference TRBV9 and TRBJ2-7): DSGVTQTPKHLITATGQRVTLRCSPRSGDLSVYWYQQSLDQGLQFLIQYYNGEERAKGNILERFSAQQFPDLHSELNLSSLELGDSALYFCASSYPPTGVEQYFGPGTRLTVT.

The rearrangement joins TRBV20-1 to TRBJ2-5; 7 bases match TRBD2. The J call may be wrong; the DNA end is better matched by TRBJ2-1. CDR3 length equals 11 residues. CDR1 and CDR2 from the germline V gene are DFQATT and SNEGSKA (reference sequence). This CDR3 reads CSASSGAEQFF. The CDR3 region has the DNA TGCAGTGCTAGCAGCGGGGCAGAGCAGTTCTTC.

About this clonotype itself: One base separates it from a far larger clone, so it is likely a read error. The chain links TRBV29-1 to TRBJ2-5; no clear D. CDR3 length: 10 amino acids. Germline CDR1 is SQVTM and CDR2 is ANQGSEA. Trimming pared 2 bases from V and 4 bases from J, leaving 2 bases between. In DNA form, the CDR3 reads TGCAGCGTTGAAACAGAGACCCAGTACTTC. The encoded protein is CSVETETQYF.

The V call is TRBV5-1, the J call TRBJ2-3; possibly TRBD1 for D (6 bases). The CDR3 is 18 residues long. Germline values: CDR1 SGHRS, CDR2 YFSETQ. Trimming cost V 2 bases and J 0 bases, with 19 bases left between them. The CDR3 nucleotides read TGCGCCAGCAGCTTTACTACCCGGGACACCTTAAGCACAGATACGCAGTATTTT. Translated, it gives CASSFTTRDTLSTDTQYF.

This rearrangement joins TRBV20-1 to TRBJ1-1; D gene unclear. The V gene lost 3 bases and the J gene lost 7 bases, with 12 bases spanning the gap. The CDR3 has 12 amino acids. Germline lookup yields CDR1 DFQATT and CDR2 SNEGSKA (reference sequence). The CDR3: CSASTDLREAFF. CDR3 in DNA: TGCAGTGCTAGCACAGATCTACGTGAAGCTTTCTTT.

This clonotype was detected a few times. This chain uses TRBV3-1 with TRBJ1-2; D unclear. V lost 0 bases to trimming and J lost 4 bases, with 12 bases between them. The CDR3 sequence is 15 residues long. The germline CDR1 and CDR2 sequences are LGHDT and YNNKEL (reference sequence). The CDR3 bases are TGTGCCAGCAGCCAAGATATTACGGTAACCTATGGCTACACCTTC. As protein: CASSQDITVTYGYTF.

This clonotype was observed a handful of times. The rearrangement uses TRBV12-3 or TRBV12-4 and TRBJ2-5; D possibly matches TRBD1 or TRBD2 (7 bases each). The CDR3 is 18 amino acids. Trimming removed 5 bases at V and 3 bases at J, with 25 bases between. The CDR3 DNA reads as TGTGCCAGCAGTGCCACCCAGGGGGGGGTCGGGCTCGAAGAGACCCAGTACTTC. Translation: CASSATQGGVGLEETQYF.

This rearrangement joins TRBV29-1 to TRBJ2-4, with no clear D. CDR1 and CDR2 (germline): SQVTM, ANQGSEA. The V gene lost 6 bases and the J gene lost 6 bases, with 21 bases spanning the gap. The CDR3 has 15 residues. The CDR3 reads CSVGKGHTPGNIQYF. In nucleotides, the CDR3 is TGCAGCGTGGGAAAGGGTCACACACCAGGAAACATTCAGTACTTC. Variable domain in full (rest from reference TRBV29-1 and TRBJ2-4): SAVISQKPSRDICQRGTSLTIQCQVDSQVTMMFWYRQQPGQSLTLIATANQGSEATYESGFVIDKFPISRPNLTFSTLTVSNMSPEDSSIYLCSVGKGHTPGNIQYFGAGTRLSVL.

Concerning this clonotype itself: One end of the junction fails to match germline, which may point to a read error. The chain combines TRBV20-1 with TRBJ2-2; either TRBD1 or TRBD2 may fit D (5 bases each). Germline CDR1 and CDR2: DFQATT and SNEGSKA (reference sequence). This CDR3 has 14 amino acids. CDR3 DNA sequence: TGCAGTGCAAGAGGGGAATTAGACACCGGGGAGCTGTTTTTT. Encoded protein: CSARGELDTGELFF.

In its sample, this clonotype was seen a few times. The chain carries TRBV6-5 and TRBJ1-5; no clear D gene. The V and J ends lost 4 bases and 0 bases respectively, with 10 bases between them. Per the germline V gene, CDR1 is MNHEY and CDR2 is SVGAGI. The CDR3 consists of 15 residues. The CDR3 loop reads CASSSSIYSNQPQHF. In DNA, the CDR3 is TGTGCCAGCAGTTCCTCGATTTATAGCAATCAGCCCCAGCATTTT.

The chain has TRBV20-1 and TRBJ2-7; possible D gene TRBD2, 7 bases. Trimming shortened V by 0 bases and J by 0 bases, and 15 bases separated the two germline ends. The CDR3 totals 16 residues. Germline CDR1 DFQATT, CDR2 SNEGSKA (reference sequence). CDR3 protein: CSARDWGGPASYEQYF. Here the CDR3 DNA reads TGCAGTGCTAGAGATTGGGGGGGCCCGGCCTCCTACGAGCAGTACTTC.

The chain uses TRBV7-9 and TRBJ1-2; D is unclear. The germline gives CDR1 SEHNR, CDR2 FQNEAQ (reference sequence). With 1 base removed from V and 6 bases from J, the gap between germline ends came to 18 bases. CDR3 length equals 16 residues. CDR3 sequence reads: CASSLVGPDAEDGYTF. The DNA for the CDR3 is TGTGCCAGCAGCTTAGTAGGCCCGGATGCGGAGGATGGCTACACCTTC.

J is TRBJ2-1 and V is TRBV29-1; D is undetermined. The CDR3 covers 14 residues. Germline V gene sequence: CDR1 SQVTM, CDR2 ANQGSEA. The CDR3: CTAETDSSYNEQFF. Written as DNA, the CDR3 is TGCACTGCGGAGACCGATAGCTCCTACAATGAGCAGTTCTTC.